Presented here are 23 T cell receptor beta chains from one specimen sequenced in a study of blood T cell repertoires in COVID-19. Measured with immunoSEQ multiplex PCR; TCRdb has only the in-frame clones, and not every one. The sample records about 88,000 clones, nearly 90% being singletons. Specimen: peripheral blood. Receptors were obtained from a woman older than 75 with active COVID-19.

The CDR3: CAISPGLAMNEQFF. The DNA of the CDR3 is TGTGCCATCAGCCCGGGACTAGCGATGAATGAGCAGTTCTTC. The gene calls are TRBV10-3 and TRBJ2-1; 10 bases map to TRBD2. Germline V gene sequence: CDR1 ENHRY, CDR2 SYGVKD. The CDR3 runs to 14 residues. J was trimmed by 7 bases and V by 6 bases; bases with no gene match: 6.

In this sample, this clone turned up once. The chain combines TRBV5-1 with TRBJ1-1; the match to TRBD1 covers 9 bases. Germline CDR1 is SGHRS and CDR2 is YFSETQ. The V gene end was trimmed by 0 bases and the J gene end by 10 bases; junction bases not matched to a gene: 4. The CDR3 runs 13 residues. CDR3 sequence reads: CASSLEGDRVAFF. The CDR3 DNA reads as TGCGCCAGCAGCTTGGAAGGGGACAGGGTAGCTTTCTTT.

V is TRBV28 and J is TRBJ1-2; 9 positions agree with TRBD1. After removal of 7 bases from V and 8 bases from J, the junction contained 23 bases not matched to a gene. The germline V gene has CDR1 MDHEN and CDR2 SYDVKM. This CDR3 region has 18 residues. The DNA of the CDR3 is TGTGCCAGCAACTCACCGTCCGGGGGAGGACAGGGGCCCTGGGGCTACACCTTC. Translation gives CASNSPSGGGQGPWGYTF.

The count of this clone is one. This chain links TRBV19 with TRBJ2-1; the match to TRBD2 covers 7 bases. The CDR3 totals 16 residues. CDR1 and CDR2 (germline): LNHDA, SQIVND (reference sequence). The V segment lost 1 base and the J segment 0 bases; nucleotides outside the gene matches: 3. The CDR3 sequence is CASSIVGGSSYNEQFF. The CDR3 DNA sequence: TGTGCCAGTAGTATAGTGGGAGGGAGCTCCTACAATGAGCAGTTCTTC.

The rearrangement links TRBV24-1 to TRBJ1-5; 8 bases are shared with TRBD1. Trimming at V came to 7 bases and at J to 0 bases, leaving 1 base not matched to a gene. Per the germline V gene, CDR1 is KGHDR and CDR2 is SFDVKD. The CDR3 extends over 14 amino acids. CDR3 in amino acids: CATSGQGSNQPQHF. CDR3 bases: TGTGCCACCAGCGGACAGGGTAGCAATCAGCCCCAGCATTTT.

The J gene is TRBJ1-1, the V gene TRBV9; TRBD1 is a possible D gene (6 bases). The CDR3 is 15 residues long. The germline V gene encodes CDR1 SGDLS and CDR2 YYNGEE. V was trimmed by 4 bases and J by 2 bases, leaving 15 bases between them. The CDR3 loop reads CASSPQVGANTEAFF. In DNA, the CDR3 is TGTGCCAGCAGCCCCCAAGTGGGGGCCAACACTGAAGCTTTCTTT.

The rearrangement joins TRBV18 to TRBJ2-2, with TRBD2 identical over 7 bases. The germline gives CDR1 KGHSH, CDR2 LQKENI. The CDR3 length is 17 residues. The ends lost 0 bases at V and 0 bases at J; junction bases unmatched: 4. CDR3 DNA: TGTGCCAGCTCACCACCTAGGGCGGGGGCGAACACCGGGGAGCTGTTTTTT. Protein product: CASSPPRAGANTGELFF.

This chain uses TRBV7-8 with TRBJ2-5; tentative D call: TRBD2 (5 bases). Germline lookup yields CDR1 SGHVS and CDR2 FQNEAQ. This CDR3 contains 17 residues. The V end lost 1 base, the J end lost 5 bases, and 20 bases lay between the germline ends. Here the CDR3 reads CASSLEEAGPLWETQYF. The CDR3 bases are TGTGCCAGCAGCTTAGAGGAGGCAGGTCCCTTGTGGGAGACCCAGTACTTC. Supplemented by reference TRBV7-8 and TRBJ2-5, the full variable domain reads GAGVSQSPRYKVAKRGQDVALRCDPISGHVSLFWYQQALGQGPEFLTYFQNEAQLDKSGLPSDRFFAERPEGSVSTLKIQRTQQEDSAVYLCASSLEEAGPLWETQYFGPGTRLLVL.

This chain joins TRBV6-2 or TRBV6-3 and TRBJ2-2; 10 nucleotides line up with TRBD2. Trimming cost V 4 bases and J 3 bases; bases outside gene matches: 2. Per the germline V gene, CDR1 is MNHEY and CDR2 is SVGEGT. This CDR3 contains 15 residues. The CDR3 here is CASSSLAGDTGELFF. The DNA of the CDR3 is TGTGCCAGCAGTTCGCTAGCGGGGGACACCGGGGAGCTGTTTTTT.

For the CDR3, the DNA is TGTGCCAGTAGCTCGGGAGGGCCGGGAAGCTCCTACAATGAGCAGTTCTTC. It translates to CASSSGGPGSSYNEQFF. The chain uses TRBV19 and TRBJ2-1, with 8 bases aligning to TRBD2. The CDR3 totals 17 residues. Germline V CDR1 and CDR2: LNHDA, SQIVND (reference sequence). V lost 6 bases to trimming and J lost 0 bases; unmatched junction nucleotides: 10.

V and J are TRBV15 and TRBJ2-7; unclear D gene. Trimming took off 5 bases at V and 1 base at J, with 12 bases between the two ends. The CDR3 has 14 residues. Germline assignment: CDR1 LNHNV and CDR2 YYDKDF (reference sequence). The CDR3 nucleotides read TGTGCCACCAGCTCACAAGCGCCTTCCTACGAGCAGTACTTC. This gives the protein CATSSQAPSYEQYF.

The count of this clone is one. The V and J genes are TRBV18 and TRBJ1-1; 7 nucleotides align to TRBD1. This CDR3 has 16 amino acids. Trimming cost V 2 bases and J 5 bases; bases outside gene matches: 11. Germline loops: CDR1 KGHSH, CDR2 LQKENI. CDR3 in DNA: TGTGCCAGCTCACCAAAGGTTTTAGGGGGCGAGACTGAAGCTTTCTTT. It encodes CASSPKVLGGETEAFF.

The J gene is TRBJ2-2, the V gene TRBV4-1; TRBD2 might be the D (5 bases). This CDR3 comprises 14 residues. V was cut by 0 bases and J by 6 bases, with 8 bases left in between. Germline CDR1 and CDR2: MGHRA and YSYEKL. CDR3 bases: TGCGCCAGCAGCCAAGAGCAGGAGGCCGGGGAGCTGTTTTTT. The encoded protein is CASSQEQEAGELFF.

The chain joins TRBV28 to TRBJ2-5; 8 bases agree with TRBD2. V dropped 2 bases and J dropped 4; count of bases not matched to a gene: 12. Germline-derived CDR1 and CDR2 are MDHEN and SYDVKM. This CDR3 is built from 17 residues. The CDR3 nucleotides are TGTGCCAGCAGTTTAAGAGTGATGGCGGGAGGTAGAGAGACCCAGTACTTC. Translating gives CASSLRVMAGGRETQYF.

This chain connects TRBV19 to TRBJ1-2; D ambiguous. The V end was cut by 1 base, the J end by 5 bases, with 14 bases between. CDR1 and CDR2 from the germline V gene are LNHDA and SQIVND (reference sequence). This CDR3 region has 15 residues. In DNA, the CDR3 is TGTGCCAGTAGTATAGGGGCAGGCGGGAGGTATGGCTACACCTTC. Protein product: CASSIGAGGRYGYTF.

This chain links TRBV28 with TRBJ1-2; a possible D gene is TRBD1 (5 bases). The CDR3 sequence is 14 residues long. Trimming pared 2 bases from V and 3 bases from J, leaving 10 bases between. Germline CDR1 MDHEN, CDR2 SYDVKM. Here the CDR3 DNA reads TGTGCCAGCAGTTTAGGGGGGATAGACTATGGCTACACCTTC. Residues: CASSLGGIDYGYTF.

The chain couples TRBV4-1 to TRBJ1-2, with 7 bases lining up with TRBD1. CDR3 length: 14 residues. Trimming cost V 4 bases and J 11 bases; bases outside gene matches: 13. Germline-derived CDR1 and CDR2 are MGHRA and YSYEKL. The CDR3 here is CASSRNNRDRRYTF. As DNA, the CDR3 is TGCGCCAGCAGCCGTAATAACAGGGACAGAAGATACACCTTC.

This chain uses TRBV27 with TRBJ2-6; tentative D call: TRBD1 (5 bases). Germline CDR1 reads MNHEY; CDR2 reads SMNVEV (reference sequence). CDR3 length: 15 amino acids. V lost 3 bases, J lost 4 bases, and 10 bases lay in between. The DNA of the CDR3 is TGTGCCAGCAGTTTTAGGGGTTGGGGGGCCAACGTCCTGACTTTC. Residues: CASSFRGWGANVLTF.

V is TRBV5-1 and J is TRBJ2-1; possible D gene TRBD2, 6 bases. Per the germline V gene, CDR1 is SGHRS and CDR2 is YFSETQ. The CDR3 is 15 residues long. With 0 bases removed from V and 7 bases from J, the gap between germline ends came to 14 bases. The CDR3 DNA follows: TGCGCCAGCAGCTTGGCTTTATTAGCGGTAAATGAGCAGTTCTTC. Translation gives CASSLALLAVNEQFF.

The V and J genes are TRBV19 and TRBJ1-5; the match to TRBD1 covers 8 bases. V lost 5 bases, J lost 7 bases, and 10 bases stayed unmatched. Germline loops: CDR1 LNHDA, CDR2 SQIVND (reference sequence). The CDR3 extends over 15 amino acids. DNA of the CDR3: TGTGCCAGTAGTTTAACCGGGACAGGTAAACAGCCCCAGCATTTT. This sequence encodes CASSLTGTGKQPQHF.

V is TRBV28 and J is TRBJ2-1; 9 bases are a match to TRBD2. CDR3 length equals 17 residues. Germline V CDR1 and CDR2: MDHEN, SYDVKM. The V gene end was trimmed by 1 base and the J gene end by 8 bases; junction bases not matched to a gene: 12. This chain's CDR3 is CASSLLEGLASKDEQFF. CDR3 nucleotides: TGTGCCAGCAGTTTATTAGAGGGACTAGCCTCCAAGGATGAGCAGTTCTTC.

Only a few counts were recorded for this clone. The chain is built from TRBV20-1 and TRBJ1-6; D gene unclear. V was trimmed by 3 bases and J by 0 bases, leaving 24 bases between them. Germline loops: CDR1 DFQATT, CDR2 SNEGSKA (reference sequence). This CDR3 has 20 amino acids. CDR3 bases: TGCAGTGCTAGTACTGCTGCAGGACGAGCCGAGGGCTCCTATAATTCACCCCTCCACTTT. Translating gives CSASTAAGRAEGSYNSPLHF.

This clone was seen only once. This chain links TRBV7-9 with TRBJ2-5, with TRBD1 matching 8 bases. The V and J ends lost 8 bases and 5 bases, in that order; junction bases with no gene match: 10. The germline V gene has CDR1 SEHNR and CDR2 FQNEAQ (reference sequence). This CDR3 spans 14 amino acids. Written as DNA, the CDR3 is TGTGCCAGCTCGCGGCCAGGGGGCGCGGAGACCCAGTACTTC. Translating gives CASSRPGGAETQYF.